This T cell receptor (beta chain) originates from a study of OX40 agonist ivuxolimab in advanced cancers. For the study at large: Dosing consisted of intravenous ivuxolimab at 0.01 to 10 mg/kg every 2 weeks. People who had prior anti-PD-1, anti-PD-L1 or anti-CTLA-4 therapy could take part, and under 50% had some. Dose-escalation subjects each had hepatocellular carcinoma, melanoma, renal cell or head and neck cancer.

Data came from immunoSEQ multiplex PCR; TCRdb stores just in-frame clones and leaves some out. The data contain around 90,000 clones, 80% to 90% of them singletons. With autoimmune disease history or systemic immunosuppression, patients were excluded. V shed 4 bases and J shed 6 bases, with 11 bases lying between them. The V gene's germline CDR1 is SGHNT and CDR2 YYREEE (reference sequence). The CDR3 covers 13 residues. Sample: CD4+ or CD8+ T cells sorted from blood, taken in a trial of the OX40 agonist ivuxolimab. V is TRBV5-4 and J is TRBJ2-1, with D uncertain. This TCR was sampled from an adult with an advanced solid tumor such as melanoma, head and neck, liver or kidney cancer. The CDR3 coding sequence is TGTGCCAGCAGCGGTTATAGGGTCAATGAGCAGTTCTTC. Encoded protein: CASSGYRVNEQFF.